This TCR beta chain derives from a study of T cell responses to AZD1222 COVID-19 vaccine. Clones were read by immunoSEQ multiplex PCR, and TCRdb kept only the in-frame ones, dropping some. The table includes roughly 110,000 clones, around 92% detected once. Whole-study results and caveats: Baseline serology detected seropositivity in only a handful of AZD1222 recipients. Spike-spanning, vaccine-associated CD4 TCRs were dominant at 160-218 and 743-854.

In germline, CDR1 is LNHDA, CDR2 SQIVND (reference sequence). V was pared by 7 bases and J by 1 base, with 3 bases of the junction left unmatched. This CDR3 spans 14 amino acids. A word on this clone: Antigen unknown.

The receptor comes from an adult who received the AZD1222 COVID-19 vaccine. The specimen was peripheral blood, collected 28 days after the second AZD1222 dose. The V gene is TRBV19, the J gene TRBJ2-2; TRBD1 matches 7 bases. This chain's CDR3 is CASTGTVNTGELFF. The CDR3 region has the DNA TGTGCCAGTACCGGGACAGTGAACACCGGGGAGCTGTTTTTT.